This passage covers 6 T cell receptor beta chains from one sample sequenced in a study of T cells in women clearing cervical HPV infection. The data were produced by immunoSEQ multiplex PCR, yet TCRdb's version contains in-frame clones alone and is incomplete. The sample's table shows tens of thousands of clones. The material sequenced was blood buffy coat. The receptors stem from a woman aged 18 to 69 with a cervical HPV16 infection that either progressed to CIN3+ or cleared (not recorded which).

CDR3 DNA (partial): TGTGCCAGTACAGCGGGAGGGCCGGGTTTGGCG. It codes for CASTAGGPGLA. The whole CDR3 protein reads CASTAGGPGLAQYF. The chain uses TRBV19 and TRBJ2-3; 10 bases line up with TRBD2. The CDR3 end is not reached by the read, which stops 3 residues before it; the germline J gene fills it in. CDR3 length: 14 amino acids. Looked up from germline, CDR1 is LNHDA and CDR2 is SQIVND (reference sequence).

Points on this clone: The read ends 3 residues early relative to the CDR3; the germline J gene fills the gap. The genes are TRBV7-8 and TRBJ1-1; 10 nucleotides agree with TRBD1. J was trimmed by 6 bases and V by 5 bases; bases with no gene match: 9. The V gene's germline CDR1 is SGHVS and CDR2 FQNEAQ. The CDR3 is 15 amino acids. This CDR3 reads CASSVRQGAAAEAFF. Partial CDR3 DNA: TGTGCCAGCAGCGTTCGACAGGGGGCGGCGGCTGAA.

With respect to this clone: Read sequence stops 3 residues before the CDR3 end, and the germline J gene provides the missing end. This chain uses TRBV6-4 with TRBJ1-1, with 7 bases aligning to TRBD1. Germline assignment: CDR1 MRHNA and CDR2 SNTAGT. The CDR3 contains 15 residues. V shed 0 bases and J 1 base; nucleotides not matched to a gene: 2. CDR3 residues: CASSDSAGGNTEAFF. The sequenced part of the CDR3 DNA is TGTGCCAGCAGTGACTCGGCAGGGGGGAACACTGAA.

On this clone: The read falls 3 residues short of the CDR3 end, and the missing part is taken from the germline J gene. V usage is TRBV2 and J usage is TRBJ1-2; a weak D match, TRBD1 (6 bases). Germline CDR1 is SNHLY and CDR2 is FYNNEI. There are 11 residues in the CDR3. CDR3 protein: CATGTTSGYTF. The part of the CDR3 DNA that was read is TGTGCCACGGGGACAACGAGCGGC.

The CDR3 spells CSARETGVDYYEQYF. The CDR3 bases that were read are TGCAGTGCTAGGGAGACAGGGGTGGATTACTACGAG. V gene TRBV20-1 combines with J gene TRBJ2-7, with 8 bases aligning to TRBD1. The read ends 3 residues before the CDR3 terminus; that terminus is restored from the germline J gene. With 3 bases clipped from V and 3 bases from J, the junction kept 10 bases outside the gene matches. Germline CDR1 is DFQATT and CDR2 is SNEGSKA (reference sequence). The CDR3 consists of 15 residues.

A note on this clone: The CDR3 end is not reached by the read, which stops 3 residues before it; the germline J gene fills it in. The genes are TRBV20-1 and TRBJ2-3; 7 bases line up with TRBD1. The CDR3 is 15 residues long. J gave up 0 bases and V 7 bases, and 10 bases lay outside the gene matches. Germline V gene sequence: CDR1 DFQATT, CDR2 SNEGSKA (reference sequence). The DNA read from the CDR3 is TGCAGTGTTCCAAAAGACAGGGCTAGCACAGATACG. Residues: CSVPKDRASTDT. The full CDR3 reads CSVPKDRASTDTQYF.